Sequencing of this T cell receptor beta chain was carried out in a study of T cells in Graves' hyperthyroidism and ophthalmopathy. With regard to this clonotype: Germline is not matched at one junction end, which may reflect a read error.

The length of the CDR3 is 14 residues. Regions amplified from RNA transcripts were the TCR beta CDR3 regions. When the TCR CDR3 underwent first-round RT-PCR, the HTBI primer set was used. From the multiplex PCR reads, TCRdb called clonotypes with MiXCR, one entry per CDR3 protein. Among hundreds of thousands of distinct CDR3 sequences, over 11% were seen once, and the ten largest hold roughly 25%. The genes are TRBV12-3 or TRBV12-4 and TRBJ2-5; 8 positions match TRBD1. Sequencing was done on a sample of blood. This TCR came from a woman in her 30s with Graves' hyperthyroidism. The CDR3, as DNA: TGTGCCAGCAGTGTCACAGGGGGTGAAGAGTCCCAGTACTTC. Encoded protein: CASSVTGGEESQYF.